This T cell receptor (beta chain) derives from a study of CXCR3-negative and CXCR3-positive naive CD8 T cells. General observations from the study: TCR strength was inferred from TRB CDR3 properties, while surface CD5 was comparable between naive subsets. Researchers reported similar TRBV-TRBJ usage in naive CXCR3-negative and CXCR3-positive cells, though memory differed. Naive CXCR3-positive cells had TRB CDR3s more hydrophobic than those of CXCR3-negative naive cells. CXCR3 levels fell partly with cryopreservation; most assays relied on fresh PBMCs.

A word on this clonotype: Antigen specificity is unknown.

TRB cDNA libraries were made by UMI-labeled 5' RACE. TCRdb re-called the 5' RACE reads; every CDR3 protein appears as one record, without DNA. The sample data list 90,000 to 150,000 distinct CDR3 sequences. Sequencing was done on a sample of naive CXCR3+ CD8+ T cells from blood. Sample subset: CD45RO-CCR7+CD27+CD95- naive CD8+ T cells expressing CXCR3 (TNR3+). This TCR derives from a human donor in good health. Some clones in this sample may be carry-over from other donors' samples.

The CDR3 loop reads CSVGALGPYEQYF. This sequence joins TRBV29-1 and TRBJ2-7; no DNA is available, so the TRBD2 call from TCRdb remains unchecked. The CDR3 is made up of 13 amino acids. Germline CDR1 SQVTM, CDR2 ANQGSEA.